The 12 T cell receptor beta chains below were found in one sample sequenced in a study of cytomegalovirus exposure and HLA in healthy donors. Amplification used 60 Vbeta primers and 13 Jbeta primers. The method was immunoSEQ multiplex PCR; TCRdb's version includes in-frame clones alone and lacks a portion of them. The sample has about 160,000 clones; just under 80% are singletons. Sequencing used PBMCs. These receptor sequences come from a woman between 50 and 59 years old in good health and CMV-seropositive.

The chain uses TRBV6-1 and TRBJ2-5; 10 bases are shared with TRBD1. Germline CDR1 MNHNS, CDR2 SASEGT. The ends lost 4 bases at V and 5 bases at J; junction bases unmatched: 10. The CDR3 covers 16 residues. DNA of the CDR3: TGTGCCAGCAGTGCGAAGACAGGGGGCGCCAGGGAGACCCAGTACTTC. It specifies CASSAKTGGARETQYF.

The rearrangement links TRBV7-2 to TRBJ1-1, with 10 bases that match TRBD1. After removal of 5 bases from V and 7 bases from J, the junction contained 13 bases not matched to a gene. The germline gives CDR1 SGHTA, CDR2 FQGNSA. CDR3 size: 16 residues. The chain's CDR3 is CASSVFPRGQGLEAFF. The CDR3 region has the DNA TGTGCCAGCAGCGTTTTTCCCAGGGGACAGGGGCTTGAAGCTTTCTTT.

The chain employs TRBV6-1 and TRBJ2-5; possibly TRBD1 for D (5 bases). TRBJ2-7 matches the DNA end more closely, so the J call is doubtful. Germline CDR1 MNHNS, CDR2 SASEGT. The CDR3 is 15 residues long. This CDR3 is CASSVIGHASDEQYF. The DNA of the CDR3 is TGTGCCAGCAGTGTTATTGGACACGCCTCGGACGAGCAGTACTTC.

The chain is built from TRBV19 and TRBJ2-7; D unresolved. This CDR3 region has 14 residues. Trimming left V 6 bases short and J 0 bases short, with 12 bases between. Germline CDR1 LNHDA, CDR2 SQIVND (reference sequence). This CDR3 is CASSTRFGSYEQYF. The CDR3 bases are TGTGCCAGTAGCACAAGATTTGGCTCCTACGAGCAGTACTTC.

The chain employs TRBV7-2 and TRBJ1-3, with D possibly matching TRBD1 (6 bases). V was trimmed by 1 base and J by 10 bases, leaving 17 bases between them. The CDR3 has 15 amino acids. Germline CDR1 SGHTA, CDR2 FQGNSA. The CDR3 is CASSLDRAKGGTIYF. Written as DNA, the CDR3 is TGTGCCAGCAGCTTAGACAGGGCAAAGGGAGGGACCATATATTTT.

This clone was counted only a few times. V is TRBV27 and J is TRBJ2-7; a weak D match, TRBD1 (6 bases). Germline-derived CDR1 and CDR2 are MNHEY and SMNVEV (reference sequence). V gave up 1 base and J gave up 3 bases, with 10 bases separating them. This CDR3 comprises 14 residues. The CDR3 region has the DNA TGTGCCAGCAGTTTATTCAGGGGAAGCTACGAGCAGTACTTC. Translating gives CASSLFRGSYEQYF.

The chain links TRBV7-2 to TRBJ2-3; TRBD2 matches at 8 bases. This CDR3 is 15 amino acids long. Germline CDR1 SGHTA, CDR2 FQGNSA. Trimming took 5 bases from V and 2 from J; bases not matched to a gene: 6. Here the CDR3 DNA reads TGTGCCAGCAGCCAGCTAGCGGGTCTCACAGATACGCAGTATTTT. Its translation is CASSQLAGLTDTQYF.

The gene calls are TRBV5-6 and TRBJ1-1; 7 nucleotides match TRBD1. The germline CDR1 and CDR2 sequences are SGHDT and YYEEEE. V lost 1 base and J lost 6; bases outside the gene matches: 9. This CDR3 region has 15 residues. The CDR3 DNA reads TGTGCCAGCAGCTTGACGATGGGTGGGACAGCTGAAGCTTTCTTT. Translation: CASSLTMGGTAEAFF. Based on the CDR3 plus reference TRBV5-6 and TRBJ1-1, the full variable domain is DAGVTQSPTHLIKTRGQQVTLRCSPKSGHDTVSWYQQALGQGPQFIFQYYEEEERQRGNFPDRFSGHQFPNYSSELNVNALLLGDSALYLCASSLTMGGTAEAFFGQGTRLTVV.

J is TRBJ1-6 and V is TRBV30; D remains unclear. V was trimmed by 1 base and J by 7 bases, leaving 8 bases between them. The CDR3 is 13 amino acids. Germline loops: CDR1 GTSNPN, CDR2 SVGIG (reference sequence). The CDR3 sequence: CAWSEIQNSPLHF. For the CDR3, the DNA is TGTGCCTGGAGTGAAATACAGAATTCACCCCTCCACTTT.

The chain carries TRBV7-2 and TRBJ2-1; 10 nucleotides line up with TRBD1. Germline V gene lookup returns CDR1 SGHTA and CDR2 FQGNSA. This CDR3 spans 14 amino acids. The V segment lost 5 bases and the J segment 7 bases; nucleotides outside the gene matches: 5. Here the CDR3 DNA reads TGTGCCAGCAGCCGCGGACAGGGGGGAAATGAGCAGTTCTTC. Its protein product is CASSRGQGGNEQFF.

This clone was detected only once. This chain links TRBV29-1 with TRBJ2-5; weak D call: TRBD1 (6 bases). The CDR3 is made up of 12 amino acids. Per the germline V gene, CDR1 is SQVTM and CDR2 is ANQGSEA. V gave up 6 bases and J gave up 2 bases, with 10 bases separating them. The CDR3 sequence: CSVGQRQETQYF. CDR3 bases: TGCAGCGTCGGACAGAGGCAAGAGACCCAGTACTTC.

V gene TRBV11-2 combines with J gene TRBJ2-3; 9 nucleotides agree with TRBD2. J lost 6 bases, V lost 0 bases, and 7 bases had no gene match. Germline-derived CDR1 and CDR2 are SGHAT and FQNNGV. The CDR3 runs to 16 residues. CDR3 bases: TGTGCCAGCAGCTTAGATCTGGCTAGCGGGGTTGATACGCAGTATTTT. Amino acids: CASSLDLASGVDTQYF.